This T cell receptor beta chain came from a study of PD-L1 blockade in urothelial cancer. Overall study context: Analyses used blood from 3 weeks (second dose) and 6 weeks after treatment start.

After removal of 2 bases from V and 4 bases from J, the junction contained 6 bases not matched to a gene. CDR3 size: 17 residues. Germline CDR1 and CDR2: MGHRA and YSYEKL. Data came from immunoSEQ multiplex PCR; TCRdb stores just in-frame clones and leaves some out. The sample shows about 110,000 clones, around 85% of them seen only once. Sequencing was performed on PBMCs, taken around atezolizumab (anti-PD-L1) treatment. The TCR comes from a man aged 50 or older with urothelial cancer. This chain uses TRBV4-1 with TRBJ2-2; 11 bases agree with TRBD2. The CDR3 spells CASSQRASGRTTGELFF. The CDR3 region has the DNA TGCGCCAGCAGCCAACGGGCTAGCGGGAGGACCACCGGGGAGCTGTTTTTT.